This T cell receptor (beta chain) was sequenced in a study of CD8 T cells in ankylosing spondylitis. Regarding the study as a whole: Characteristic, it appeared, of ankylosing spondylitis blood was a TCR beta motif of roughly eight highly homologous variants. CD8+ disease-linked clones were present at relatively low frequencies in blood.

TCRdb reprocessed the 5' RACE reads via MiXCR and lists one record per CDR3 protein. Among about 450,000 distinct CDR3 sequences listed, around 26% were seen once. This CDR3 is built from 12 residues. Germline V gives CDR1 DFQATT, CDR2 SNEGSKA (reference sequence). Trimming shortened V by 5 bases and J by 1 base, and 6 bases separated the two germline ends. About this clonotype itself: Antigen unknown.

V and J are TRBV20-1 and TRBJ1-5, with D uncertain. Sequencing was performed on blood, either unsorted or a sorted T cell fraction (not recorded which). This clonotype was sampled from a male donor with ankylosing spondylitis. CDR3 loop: CSAAWSNQPQHF. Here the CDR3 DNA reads TGCAGTGCTGCCTGGAGCAATCAGCCCCAGCATTTT.